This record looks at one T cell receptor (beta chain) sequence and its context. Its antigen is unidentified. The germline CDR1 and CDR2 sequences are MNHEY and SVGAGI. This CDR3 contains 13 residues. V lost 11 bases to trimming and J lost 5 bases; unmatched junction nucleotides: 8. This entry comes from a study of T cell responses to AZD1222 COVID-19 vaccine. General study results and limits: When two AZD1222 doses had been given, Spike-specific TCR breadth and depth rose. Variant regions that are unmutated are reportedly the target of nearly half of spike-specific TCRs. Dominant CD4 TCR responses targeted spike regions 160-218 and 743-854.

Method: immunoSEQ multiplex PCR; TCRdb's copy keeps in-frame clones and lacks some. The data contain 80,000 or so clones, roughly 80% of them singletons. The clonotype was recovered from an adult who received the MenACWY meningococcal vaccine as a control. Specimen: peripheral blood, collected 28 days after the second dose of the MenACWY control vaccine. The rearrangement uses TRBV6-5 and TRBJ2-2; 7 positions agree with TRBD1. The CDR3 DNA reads TGTGCCTCTTCCCTACAGGGGACCGGGGAGCTGTTTTTT. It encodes CASSLQGTGELFF.